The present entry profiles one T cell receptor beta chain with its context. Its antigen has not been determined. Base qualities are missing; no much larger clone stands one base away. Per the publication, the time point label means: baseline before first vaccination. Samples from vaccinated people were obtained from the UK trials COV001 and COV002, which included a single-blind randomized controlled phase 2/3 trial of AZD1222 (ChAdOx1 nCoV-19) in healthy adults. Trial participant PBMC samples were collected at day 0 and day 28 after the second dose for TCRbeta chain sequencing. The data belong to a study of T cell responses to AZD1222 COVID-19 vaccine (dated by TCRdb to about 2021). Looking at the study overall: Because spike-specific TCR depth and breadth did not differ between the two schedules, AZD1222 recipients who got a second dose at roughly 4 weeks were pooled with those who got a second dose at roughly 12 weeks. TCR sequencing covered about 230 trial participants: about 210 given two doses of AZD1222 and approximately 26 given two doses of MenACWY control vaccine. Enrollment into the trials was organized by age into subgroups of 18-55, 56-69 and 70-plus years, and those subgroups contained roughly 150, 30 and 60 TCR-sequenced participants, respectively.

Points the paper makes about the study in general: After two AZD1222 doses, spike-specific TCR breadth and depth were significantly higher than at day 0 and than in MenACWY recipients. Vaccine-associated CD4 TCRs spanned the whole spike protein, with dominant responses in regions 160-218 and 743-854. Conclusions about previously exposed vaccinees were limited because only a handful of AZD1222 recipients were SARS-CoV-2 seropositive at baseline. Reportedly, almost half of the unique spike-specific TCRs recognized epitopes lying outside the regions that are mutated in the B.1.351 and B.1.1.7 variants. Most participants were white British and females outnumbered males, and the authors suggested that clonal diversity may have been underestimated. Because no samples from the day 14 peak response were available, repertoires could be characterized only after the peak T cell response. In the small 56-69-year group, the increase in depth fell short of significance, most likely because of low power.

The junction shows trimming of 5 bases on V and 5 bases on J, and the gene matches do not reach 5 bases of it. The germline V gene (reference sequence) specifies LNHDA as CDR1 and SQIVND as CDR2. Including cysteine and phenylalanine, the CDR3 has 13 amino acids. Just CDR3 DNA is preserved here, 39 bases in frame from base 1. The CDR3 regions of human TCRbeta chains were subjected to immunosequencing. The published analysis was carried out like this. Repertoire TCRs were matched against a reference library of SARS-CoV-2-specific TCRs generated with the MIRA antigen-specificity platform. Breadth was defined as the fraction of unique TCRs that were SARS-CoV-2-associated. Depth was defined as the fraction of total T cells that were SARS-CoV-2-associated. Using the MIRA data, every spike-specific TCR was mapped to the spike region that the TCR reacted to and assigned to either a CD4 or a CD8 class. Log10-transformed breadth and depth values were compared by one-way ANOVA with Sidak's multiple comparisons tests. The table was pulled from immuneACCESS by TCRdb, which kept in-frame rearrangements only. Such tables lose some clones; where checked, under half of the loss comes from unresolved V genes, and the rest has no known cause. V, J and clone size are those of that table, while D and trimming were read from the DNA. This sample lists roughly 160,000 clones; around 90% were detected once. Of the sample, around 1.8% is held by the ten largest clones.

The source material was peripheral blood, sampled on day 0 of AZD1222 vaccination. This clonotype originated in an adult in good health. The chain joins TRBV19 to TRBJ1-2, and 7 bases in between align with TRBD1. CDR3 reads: CASSRDSPYGYTF. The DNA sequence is TGTGCCAGTAGTCGGGACAGTCCATATGGCTACACCTTC.